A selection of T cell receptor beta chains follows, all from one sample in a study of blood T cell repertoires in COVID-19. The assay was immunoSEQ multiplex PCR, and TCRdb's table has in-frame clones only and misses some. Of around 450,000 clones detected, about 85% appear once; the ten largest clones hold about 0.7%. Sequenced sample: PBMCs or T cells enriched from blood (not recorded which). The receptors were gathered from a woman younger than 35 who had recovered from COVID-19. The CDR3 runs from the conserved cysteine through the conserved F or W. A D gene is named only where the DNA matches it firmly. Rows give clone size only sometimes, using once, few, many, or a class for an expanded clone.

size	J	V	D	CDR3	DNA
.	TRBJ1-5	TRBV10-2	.	CARLLLVRGGGQPQHF	TGCGCCAGGTTACTTTTGGTTCGGGGCGGGGGTCAGCCCCAGCATTTT
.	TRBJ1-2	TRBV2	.	CASSEASQTQRAYGYTF	TGTGCCAGCAGTGAAGCCTCTCAGACCCAGAGGGCCTATGGCTACACCTTC
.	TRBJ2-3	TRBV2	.	CASSSSGADTQYF	TGTGCCAGCAGTAGTAGCGGCGCAGATACGCAGTATTTT
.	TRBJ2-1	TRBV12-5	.	CASGLVGTTYNEQFF	TGTGCTAGTGGTTTGGTAGGGACAACTTACAATGAGCAGTTCTTC
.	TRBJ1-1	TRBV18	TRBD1	CASSPQGGDYSEAFF	TGTGCCAGCTCACCACAAGGGGGCGACTACTCTGAAGCTTTCTTT
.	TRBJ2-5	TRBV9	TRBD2	CASSKLAAETQYF	TGTGCCAGCAGCAAGCTAGCGGCCGAGACCCAGTACTTC
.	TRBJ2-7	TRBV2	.	CASTPPKTVSYEQYF	TGTGCCAGCACCCCCCCCAAGACAGTCTCCTACGAGCAGTACTTC
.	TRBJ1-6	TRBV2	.	CASSVGGTYSPLHF	TGTGCCAGCAGTGTGGGAGGGACCTATTCACCCCTCCACTTT
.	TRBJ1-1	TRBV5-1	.	CASSIRSGSGNTEAFF	TGCGCCAGCAGCATCCGGTCGGGGTCAGGGAACACTGAAGCTTTCTTT
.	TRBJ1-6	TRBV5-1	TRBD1	CASSVGQGGSPLHF	TGCGCCAGCAGCGTTGGACAGGGGGGTTCACCCCTCCACTTT
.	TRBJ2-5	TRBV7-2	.	CASSLDRGRGTQYF	TGTGCCAGCAGCTTAGATAGGGGGCGGGGGACCCAGTACTTC
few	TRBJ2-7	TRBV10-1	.	CASSESMTDEQYF	TGCGCCAGCAGTGAGTCAATGACAGACGAGCAGTACTTC
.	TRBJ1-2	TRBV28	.	CASSLHTAGALDGYTF	TGTGCCAGCAGTTTACATACGGCAGGGGCCCTCGATGGCTACACCTTC
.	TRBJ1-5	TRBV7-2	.	CASSLDTGNAPQHF	TGTGCCAGCAGCTTAGATACAGGGAATGCGCCCCAGCATTTT
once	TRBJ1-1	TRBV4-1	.	CASSQEGKKGMNTEAFF	TGCGCCAGCAGCCAAGAGGGGAAGAAGGGGATGAACACTGAAGCTTTCTTT
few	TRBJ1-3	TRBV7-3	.	CASSLPADTIYF	TGTGCCAGCAGCTTACCGGCGGACACCATATATTTT
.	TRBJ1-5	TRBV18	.	CASSPNQKGNGQPQHF	TGTGCCAGCTCACCGAATCAGAAGGGGAACGGGCAGCCCCAGCATTTT
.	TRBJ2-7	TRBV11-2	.	CASSLDSAYEQYF	TGTGCCAGCAGCTTAGACAGTGCCTACGAGCAGTACTTC
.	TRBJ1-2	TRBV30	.	CAWSAGSYTF	TGTGCCTGGAGTGCAGGCAGCTACACCTTC
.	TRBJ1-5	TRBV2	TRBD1	CASSLTGGNQPQHF	TGTGCCAGCAGTCTTACAGGGGGCAATCAGCCCCAGCATTTT